The clone carrying this T cell receptor beta chain was detected only a few times. Measured with immunoSEQ multiplex PCR; TCRdb has only the in-frame clones, and not every one. Counted here are some 280,000 clones, 70% to 90% occurring once; the ten biggest clones make up around 12%. These data originate in a study of blood T cell repertoires in COVID-19. The length of the CDR3 is 17 residues. V was clipped by 4 bases and J by 0 bases, with 16 bases between them. Germline loops: CDR1 MGHRA, CDR2 YSYEKL. Sequenced: peripheral blood. J is TRBJ1-3 and V is TRBV4-1, with D possibly being TRBD1 (6 bases). This clonotype originated in a woman between 55 and 75 years old with acute or convalescent COVID-19. CDR3: CASSRGQGLNSGNTIYF. The CDR3 coding sequence is TGCGCCAGCAGCCGGGGGCAGGGGCTAAACTCTGGAAACACCATATATTTT.